Presented here are 24 T cell receptor beta chains from one specimen sequenced in a study of early T cells in non-severe SARS-CoV-2 infection. TCRdb passed the 5' RACE reads through MiXCR, listing each CDR3 protein once. The sample lists tens of thousands of distinct CDR3 sequences; about 12% were seen once. The source material was whole blood. The receptor set was obtained from an adult who was a healthcare worker with PCR-confirmed SARS-CoV-2 infection or an uninfected control (not recorded which).

The chain employs TRBV10-3 and TRBJ2-1, with D unresolved. This CDR3 region has 13 residues. V lost 4 bases and J 3 bases, leaving 7 bases between the germline ends. Germline assignment: CDR1 ENHRY and CDR2 SYGVKD. In DNA, the CDR3 is TGTGCCATCAGTGGGGGATTCTACAATGAGCAGTTCTTC. Residues: CAISGGFYNEQFF.

This clonotype appeared a few times. This chain links TRBV5-1 with TRBJ2-7; no definite D call. The germline V gene encodes CDR1 SGHRS and CDR2 YFSETQ. The ends were cut back, 0 bases at V and 2 bases at J, with 6 bases in the middle. The CDR3 totals 13 residues. The CDR3 DNA is TGCGCCAGCAGCTTGGGATCCCCCTACGAGCAGTACTTC. It encodes CASSLGSPYEQYF.

This sequence joins TRBV6-2 or TRBV6-3 and TRBJ1-2; TRBD1 matches at 8 bases. Germline assignment: CDR1 MNHEY and CDR2 SVGEGT. There are 13 residues in the CDR3. J was trimmed by 6 bases and V by 6 bases; bases with no gene match: 6. CDR3 coding DNA: TGTGCCAGCAGCACCAGGGGGCCGGATGGCTACACCTTC. Protein sequence: CASSTRGPDGYTF.

The V call is TRBV7-2, the J call TRBJ1-5, with 7 positions matching TRBD1. Germline CDR1 and CDR2: SGHTA and FQGNSA. Losses at the gene ends were 5 bases for V and 0 bases for J; bases not matched to a gene: 4. The CDR3 spans 15 residues. The CDR3 coding sequence is TGTGCCAGCAGCCGACAGGGAAATAGCAATCAGCCCCAGCATTTT. Residues: CASSRQGNSNQPQHF.

This clonotype was seen only a few times. The genes are TRBV20-1 and TRBJ2-1; D is undetermined. CDR3 length equals 13 residues. CDR1 is DFQATT, CDR2 SNEGSKA, per germline (reference sequence). V lost 3 bases to trimming and J lost 4 bases, with 10 bases between them. The CDR3 nucleotides are TGCAGTGCTAGTGCCCTAGATTACAATGAGCAGTTCTTC. This encodes CSASALDYNEQFF.

This clonotype was observed a handful of times. The gene calls are TRBV6-6 and TRBJ2-5; TRBD2 aligns across 7 bases. Trimming removed 5 bases from V and 5 bases from J; junction bases left unmatched: 8. CDR3 size: 14 residues. Germline CDR1 is MNHNY and CDR2 is SVGAGI (reference sequence). The CDR3 spells CASSRAGVGETQYF. The CDR3 DNA reads TGTGCCAGCAGTCGGGCGGGAGTGGGGGAGACCCAGTACTTC.

This chain uses TRBV7-8 with TRBJ2-3; TRBD2 matches at 8 bases. The V segment lost 1 base and the J segment 6 bases; nucleotides outside the gene matches: 12. The germline CDR1 and CDR2 sequences are SGHVS and FQNEAQ. This CDR3 spans 17 amino acids. DNA of the CDR3: TGTGCCAGCAGCTTAGTAGGTGGGGGACTAGTGTCTGATACGCAGTATTTT. Translating it yields CASSLVGGGLVSDTQYF.

The rearrangement joins TRBV2 to TRBJ2-5; D is possibly TRBD1 (5 bases). The CDR3 is 12 amino acids. V lost 6 bases and J lost 4, with 9 bases in between. The germline gives CDR1 SNHLY, CDR2 FYNNEI. CDR3 bases: TGTGCCAGCAGGAACCAGGGAGAGACCCAGTACTTC. It encodes CASRNQGETQYF.

Here the CDR3 reads CASSYSNPQRDAYEQYF. CDR3 sequence (DNA): TGTGCCAGCAGTTACTCGAATCCCCAGCGGGACGCCTACGAGCAGTACTTC. The chain couples TRBV6-2 or TRBV6-3 to TRBJ2-7; 7 bases fit TRBD2. The CDR3 totals 17 residues. Germline loops: CDR1 MNHEY, CDR2 SVGEGT. Trimming cost V 0 bases and J 2 bases; bases outside gene matches: 10.

The chain uses TRBV7-2 and TRBJ2-1; D might be TRBD2 (6 bases). CDR1 is SGHTA and CDR2 is FQGNSA in the germline V gene. The CDR3 contains 14 residues. V was cut by 5 bases and J by 10 bases, with 18 bases left in between. Here the CDR3 DNA reads TGTGCCAGCAGCCAAACGGCGGGGCCGGGGGAGCAGTTCTTC. This codes for CASSQTAGPGEQFF.

V gene TRBV29-1 combines with J gene TRBJ2-2; no clear D gene. Germline assignment: CDR1 SQVTM and CDR2 ANQGSEA. This CDR3 spans 13 amino acids. Trimming left V 4 bases short and J 0 bases short, with 6 bases between. CDR3 DNA sequence: TGCAGCGTTGTCGCTACGAACACCGGGGAGCTGTTTTTT. It is translated as CSVVATNTGELFF.

The chain employs TRBV6-5 and TRBJ1-6; TRBD1 matches 9 bases. Germline CDR1 MNHEY, CDR2 SVGAGI. J lost 9 bases, V lost 6 bases, and 9 bases had no gene match. The CDR3 covers 15 residues. The CDR3 nucleotides are TGTGCCAGCAGGACCACAGGGGGCGGCGGTTCACCCCTCCACTTT. Translating gives CASRTTGGGGSPLHF.

This rearrangement joins TRBV25-1 to TRBJ1-1, with TRBD1 matching over 7 bases. Germline V gene sequence: CDR1 MGHDK, CDR2 SYGVNS. This CDR3 is built from 14 residues. V lost 4 bases and J lost 3; bases outside the gene matches: 5. The CDR3 DNA reads as TGTGCCAGCAGTGCAGGGGGTCTGGACACTGAAGCTTTCTTT. Its translation: CASSAGGLDTEAFF.

V gene TRBV20-1 combines with J gene TRBJ2-1; D is uncertain. Between the trimmed V and J ends, which lost 2 bases and 3 bases, there was a span of 5 bases. CDR3 length: 12 amino acids. Germline lookup yields CDR1 DFQATT and CDR2 SNEGSKA (reference sequence). CDR3 bases: TGCAGTGCTAGATATAACTACAATGAGCAGTTCTTC. This gives the protein CSARYNYNEQFF.

The CDR3, as DNA: TGCGCCAGCAGTGATGGATACGTAACCGGGGAGCTGTTTTTT. This codes for CASSDGYVTGELFF. The chain joins TRBV10-1 to TRBJ2-2; D gene unclear. V was clipped by 3 bases and J by 5 bases, with 10 bases between them. Germline V lookup: CDR1 WNHNN, CDR2 SYGVQD (reference sequence). The CDR3 sequence is 14 residues long.

CDR3 DNA: TGTGCCAGCAGCTCGACCAAATCTGGACAGTTTCGCACAGATACGCAGTATTTT. It yields the protein CASSSTKSGQFRTDTQYF. The V and J genes are TRBV7-9 and TRBJ2-3; D perhaps matches TRBD1 (6 bases). This CDR3 spans 18 amino acids. Trimming took off 4 bases at V and 1 base at J, with 21 bases between the two ends. Germline V gives CDR1 SEHNR, CDR2 FQNEAQ (reference sequence). Drawing the rest from reference TRBV7-9 and TRBJ2-3, the complete variable domain is DTGVSQNPRHKITKRGQNVTFRCDPISEHNRLYWYRQTLGQGPEFLTYFQNEAQLEKSRLLSDRFSAERPKGSFSTLEIQRTEQGDSAMYLCASSSTKSGQFRTDTQYFGPGTRLTVL.

This clonotype has a handful of counts. Here the CDR3 reads CASSESGTAWEVGYTF. The CDR3 bases are TGTGCCAGCAGTGAATCCGGGACTGCGTGGGAAGTAGGCTACACCTTC. The chain recombines TRBV6-1 with TRBJ1-2; tentative D call: TRBD1 (5 bases). Germline V gene data show CDR1 as MNHNS and CDR2 as SASEGT. The CDR3 sequence is 16 residues long. The germline V and J ends were trimmed by 2 bases and 8 bases, with 21 bases remaining between them.

This clonotype has a count of ten or more. The chain joins TRBV20-1 to TRBJ2-5, with D unresolved. Germline CDR1 is DFQATT and CDR2 is SNEGSKA (reference sequence). V lost 2 bases, J lost 1 base, and 14 bases lay in between. CDR3 length: 15 residues. Here the CDR3 DNA reads TGCAGTGCTAGACCGCGTCAATGGCCCCAAGAGACCCAGTACTTC. Its translation is CSARPRQWPQETQYF.

This clonotype was counted a few times. The chain is built from TRBV11-1 and TRBJ2-5; 10 nucleotides line up with TRBD2. With 2 bases clipped from V and 3 bases from J, the junction kept 3 bases outside the gene matches. Germline CDR1 and CDR2: SGHAT and FQDESV (reference sequence). The CDR3 has 15 residues. CDR3 nucleotide sequence: TGTGCCAGCAGCTTAAGACTAGCGGGTGAAGAGACCCAGTACTTC. Translating it yields CASSLRLAGEETQYF.

This chain connects TRBV27 to TRBJ2-7, with D maybe TRBD2 (6 bases). The germline CDR1 and CDR2 sequences are MNHEY and SMNVEV (reference sequence). CDR3 length: 15 amino acids. Trimming took off 3 bases at V and 2 bases at J, with 14 bases between the two ends. The CDR3, as DNA: TGTGCCAGCAGTTTCGTCCAGGGAGGTCCCTACGAGCAGTACTTC. It encodes CASSFVQGGPYEQYF.

CDR3: CSARVGGGDEQFF. The CDR3 bases are TGCAGTGCTAGGGTGGGGGGAGGAGATGAGCAGTTCTTC. The rearrangement joins TRBV20-1 to TRBJ2-1, with D possibly matching TRBD2 (6 bases). Trimming took 3 bases from V and 8 from J, leaving 14 bases between them. Germline V CDR1 and CDR2: DFQATT, SNEGSKA (reference sequence). The CDR3 is 13 residues long.

This clonotype has just a few counts. DNA of the CDR3: TGCGCCAGCAGCTTGGCGGGAACAAACACCGGGGAGCTGTTTTTT. Protein product: CASSLAGTNTGELFF. V usage is TRBV5-1 and J usage is TRBJ2-2; D may be TRBD2 (5 bases). Looked up from germline, CDR1 is SGHRS and CDR2 is YFSETQ. Trimming removed 0 bases at V and 2 bases at J, with 8 bases between. The CDR3 sequence is 15 residues long.

This clonotype was seen at least ten times. The J gene is TRBJ2-2, the V gene TRBV7-6; D not resolved. The V end lost 1 base, the J end lost 6 bases, and 3 bases lay between the germline ends. CDR1 is SGHVS, CDR2 FNYEAQ, per germline. This CDR3 comprises 12 residues. This CDR3 reads CASSLDSGELFF. CDR3 DNA sequence: TGTGCCAGCAGCTTAGATTCCGGGGAGCTGTTTTTT.

V is TRBV5-8 and J is TRBJ1-4; TRBD1 aligns across 8 bases. Per germline, CDR1 SGHTS and CDR2 YDEGEE. After removal of 5 bases from V and 6 bases from J, the junction contained 9 bases not matched to a gene. The CDR3 has 15 residues. The CDR3 protein is CASSPLVTGDEKLFF. Written as DNA, the CDR3 is TGTGCCAGCAGTCCCTTGGTGACAGGGGATGAAAAACTGTTTTTT.